This TCR beta chain was observed in a study of response to subunit inactivated influenza vaccine. Regarding the study as a whole: Few new T cells, the authors suggested, are recruited by each seasonal influenza vaccination.

This clonotype was found once. The antigen is undetermined. TCRdb reanalysed the RT-PCR reads using MiXCR and keeps one entry per CDR3 protein. The sample has fewer than 550,000 distinct CDR3 sequences; roughly 27% are singletons. This CDR3 comprises 13 residues. The V and J ends lost 4 bases and 8 bases respectively, with 15 bases between them. The V gene's germline CDR1 is SQVTM and CDR2 ANQGSEA. This receptor was taken from a middle-aged man who received an inactivated influenza vaccine. The sequencing here drew on CD4+ T cells sorted from PBMCs, taken more than 4 days after vaccination. V and J are TRBV29-1 and TRBJ2-1; D may be TRBD1 or TRBD2 (5 bases each). CDR3 loop: CSVVPNRGDEQFF. CDR3 DNA sequence: TGCAGCGTTGTCCCTAATAGGGGAGATGAGCAGTTCTTC.